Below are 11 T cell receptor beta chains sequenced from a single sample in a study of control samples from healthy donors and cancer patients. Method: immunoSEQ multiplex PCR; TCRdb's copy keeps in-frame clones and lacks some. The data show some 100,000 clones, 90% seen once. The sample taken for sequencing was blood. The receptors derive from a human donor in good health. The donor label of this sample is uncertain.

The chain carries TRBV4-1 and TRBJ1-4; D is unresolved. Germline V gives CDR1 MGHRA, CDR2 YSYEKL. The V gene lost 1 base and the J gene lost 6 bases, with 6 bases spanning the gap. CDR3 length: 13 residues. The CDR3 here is CASSQGMDEKLFF. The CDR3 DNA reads TGCGCCAGCAGCCAAGGAATGGATGAAAAACTGTTTTTT.

The CDR3, as DNA: TGCGCCAGCAGCCAAGAGGGCCAGGGAAGGGAGCCCCAGCATTTT. Translated: CASSQEGQGREPQHF. The J gene is TRBJ1-5, the V gene TRBV4-1; possibly TRBD1 for D (5 bases). Germline V gives CDR1 MGHRA, CDR2 YSYEKL. V gave up 0 bases and J gave up 8 bases, with 14 bases separating them. There are 15 residues in the CDR3.

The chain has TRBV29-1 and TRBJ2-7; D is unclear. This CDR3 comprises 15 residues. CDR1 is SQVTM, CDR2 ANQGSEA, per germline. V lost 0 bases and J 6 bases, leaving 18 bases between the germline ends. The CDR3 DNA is TGCAGCGTTGAAGACGGAGTAGCATCTTACGGCGAGCAGTACTTC. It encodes CSVEDGVASYGEQYF.

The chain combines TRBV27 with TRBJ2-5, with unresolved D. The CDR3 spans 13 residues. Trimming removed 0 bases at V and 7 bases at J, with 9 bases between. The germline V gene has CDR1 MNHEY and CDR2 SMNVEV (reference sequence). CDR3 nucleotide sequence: TGTGCCAGCAGTTTATCTCCTCCCGGGACCCAGTACTTC. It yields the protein CASSLSPPGTQYF.

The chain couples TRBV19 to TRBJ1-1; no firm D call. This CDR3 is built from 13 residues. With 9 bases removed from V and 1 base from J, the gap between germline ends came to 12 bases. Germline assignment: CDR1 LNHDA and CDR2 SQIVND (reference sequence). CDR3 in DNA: TGTGCCAGCCGAGACACTTCGAACACTGAAGCTTTCTTT. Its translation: CASRDTSNTEAFF.

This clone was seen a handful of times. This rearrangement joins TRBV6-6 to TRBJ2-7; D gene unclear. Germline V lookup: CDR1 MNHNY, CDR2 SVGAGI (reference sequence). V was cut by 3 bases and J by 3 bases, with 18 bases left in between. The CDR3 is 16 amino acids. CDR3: CASSYNQQWAHYEQYF. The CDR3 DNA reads TGTGCCAGCAGTTATAACCAACAGTGGGCCCACTACGAGCAGTACTTC.

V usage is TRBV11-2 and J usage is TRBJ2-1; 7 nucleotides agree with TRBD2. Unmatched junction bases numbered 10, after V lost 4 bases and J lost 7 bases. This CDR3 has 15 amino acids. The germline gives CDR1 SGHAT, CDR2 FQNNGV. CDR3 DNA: TGTGCCAGCAGCTCTGGTGTGACAGCGGGAAATGAGCAGTTCTTC. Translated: CASSSGVTAGNEQFF.

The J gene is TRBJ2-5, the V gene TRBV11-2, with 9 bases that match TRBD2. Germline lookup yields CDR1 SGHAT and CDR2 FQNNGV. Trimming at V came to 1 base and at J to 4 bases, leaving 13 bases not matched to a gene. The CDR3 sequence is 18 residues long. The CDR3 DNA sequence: TGTGCCAGCAGCTTAGGGACTAGGGCGGGGGGGCCGAGAGAGACCCAGTACTTC. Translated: CASSLGTRAGGPRETQYF.

CDR3 loop: CASSLERDTYSGNTIYF. CDR3 nucleotides: TGTGCCAGCAGCTTGGAACGGGACACTTACTCTGGAAACACCATATATTTT. This rearrangement joins TRBV7-9 to TRBJ1-3, with D possibly being TRBD1 (6 bases). The CDR3 length is 17 residues. Germline V gene data show CDR1 as SEHNR and CDR2 as FQNEAQ (reference sequence). Trimming stripped 3 bases from V and 0 bases from J, with 15 bases between.

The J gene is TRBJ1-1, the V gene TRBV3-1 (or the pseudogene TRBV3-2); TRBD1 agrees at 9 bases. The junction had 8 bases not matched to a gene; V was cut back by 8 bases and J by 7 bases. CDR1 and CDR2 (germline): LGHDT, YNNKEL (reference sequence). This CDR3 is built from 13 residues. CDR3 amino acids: CASGNRGRNEAFF. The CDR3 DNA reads TGTGCCAGCGGAAACAGGGGGCGAAATGAAGCTTTCTTT.

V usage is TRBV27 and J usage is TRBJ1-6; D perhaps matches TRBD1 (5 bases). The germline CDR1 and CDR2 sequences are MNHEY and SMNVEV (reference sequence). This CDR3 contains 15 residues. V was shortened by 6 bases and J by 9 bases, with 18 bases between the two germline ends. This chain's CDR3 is CASSPTYIGGSPLHF. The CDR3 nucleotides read TGTGCCAGCAGCCCCACGTACATTGGGGGTTCACCCCTCCACTTT.